This T cell receptor (beta chain) comes out of a study of cytomegalovirus exposure and HLA in healthy donors. Overall study results and limits: Among the most significant clusters, several appeared linked to common viral pathogens in a later analysis.

This clone was recorded once. No antigen is known for it. This CDR3 region has 14 residues. V was clipped by 2 bases and J by 4 bases; unmatched bases: 4. Per germline, CDR1 SGHNT and CDR2 YENEEA. In the PCR, 60 Vbeta and 13 Jbeta primers were used. TCRdb's table, derived via immunoSEQ multiplex PCR, lists solely in-frame clones and lacks some. The table includes 85,000 to 130,000 clones, approximately 81% detected once. The sequence derives from a male donor in good health and CMV-seropositive. Sequencing used PBMCs. V and J are TRBV11-3 and TRBJ1-2, with 7 bases aligning to TRBD1. CDR3: CASSLNRGAYGYTF. The CDR3 DNA follows: TGTGCCAGCAGCTTAAACAGGGGAGCCTATGGCTACACCTTC.